The 6 T cell receptor beta chains listed next were all sequenced from one sample in a study of shared clonotypes between healthy human individuals. Some clones are missing from TCRdb's copy, which holds only in-frame ones; the method was immunoSEQ multiplex PCR. Seen here are 2.5 million or so clones, 85% to 95% observed once, and the top ten hold about 0.13%. The sequencing input was naive CD4+ T cells sorted from blood. Subset in this sample: CD45RA+ positively selected. Every receptor here comes from a man younger than 30 in good health.

V and J are TRBV28 and TRBJ1-4; D is uncertain. Per germline, CDR1 MDHEN and CDR2 SYDVKM. The ends were cut back, 3 bases at V and 0 bases at J, with 11 bases in the middle. The CDR3 loop spans 16 amino acids. The CDR3 region has the DNA TGTGCCAGCAGTTTCCTGGACGGAACAACTAATGAAAAACTGTTTTTT. It yields the protein CASSFLDGTTNEKLFF.

The chain uses TRBV5-5 and TRBJ1-5; D is unclear. Per germline, CDR1 SGHKS and CDR2 YYEKEE (reference sequence). V shed 0 bases and J shed 6 bases, with 7 bases lying between them. The CDR3 has 13 residues. The CDR3 loop reads CASSLAWGQPQHF. CDR3 nucleotides: TGTGCCAGCAGCTTGGCCTGGGGTCAGCCCCAGCATTTT.

The V and J genes are TRBV5-1 and TRBJ2-2; 9 positions agree with TRBD1. CDR3 length: 14 residues. J was trimmed by 7 bases and V by 4 bases; bases with no gene match: 5. Germline lookup yields CDR1 SGHRS and CDR2 YFSETQ. The CDR3 DNA sequence: TGCGCCAGCAGCGGGACAGGGAGAGGCGGGGAGCTGTTTTTT. Its translation is CASSGTGRGGELFF. Full variable domain (missing parts from reference TRBV5-1 and TRBJ2-2): KAGVTQTPRYLIKTRGQQVTLSCSPISGHRSVSWYQQTPGQGLQFLFEYFSETQRNKGNFPGRFSGRQFSNSRSEMNVSTLELGDSALYLCASSGTGRGGELFFGEGSRLTVL.

V gene TRBV30 combines with J gene TRBJ2-7; possible D gene TRBD1, 6 bases. CDR3 size: 16 residues. CDR1 and CDR2 (germline): GTSNPN, SVGIG (reference sequence). The V end lost 2 bases, the J end lost 3 bases, and 20 bases lay between the germline ends. CDR3 sequence: CAWSLTGTPKIYEQYF. In DNA, the CDR3 is TGTGCCTGGAGTTTAACCGGGACACCGAAAATCTACGAGCAGTACTTC.

The genes are TRBV5-1 and TRBJ2-2, with 7 bases fitting TRBD2. There are 15 residues in the CDR3. CDR1 and CDR2 from the germline V gene are SGHRS and YFSETQ. Trimming took 3 bases from V and 4 from J; bases not matched to a gene: 6. CDR3 nucleotide sequence: TGCGCCAGCAGCTGGACTAGTATTCTCACCGGGGAGCTGTTTTTT. It codes for CASSWTSILTGELFF.

The genes are TRBV6-6 and TRBJ2-3; D unclear. Germline CDR1 and CDR2: MNHNY and SVGAGI (reference sequence). This CDR3 spans 11 amino acids. Trimming removed 8 bases at V and 4 bases at J, with 7 bases between. This CDR3 reads CASLTSDTQYF. The DNA for the CDR3 is TGTGCCAGCCTTACCTCAGATACGCAGTATTTT.